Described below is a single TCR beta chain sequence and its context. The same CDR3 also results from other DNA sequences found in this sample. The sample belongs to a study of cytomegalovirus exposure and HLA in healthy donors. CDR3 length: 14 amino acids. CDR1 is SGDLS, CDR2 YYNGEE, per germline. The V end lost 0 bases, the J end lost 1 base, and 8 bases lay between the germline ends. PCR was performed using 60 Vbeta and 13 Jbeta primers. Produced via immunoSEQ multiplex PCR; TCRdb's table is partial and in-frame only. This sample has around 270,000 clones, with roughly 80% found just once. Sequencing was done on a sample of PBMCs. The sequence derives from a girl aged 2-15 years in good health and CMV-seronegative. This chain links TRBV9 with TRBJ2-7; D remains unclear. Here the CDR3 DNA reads TGTGCCAGCAGCGTAGGGCCCGGGTCCTACGAGCAGTACTTC. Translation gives CASSVGPGSYEQYF.